This T cell receptor (beta chain) was profiled in a study of T cell responses to AZD1222 COVID-19 vaccine. The overall study: Second doses at about 4 or about 12 weeks were pooled. Study results and limitations: Two doses of AZD1222 preceded a rise in Spike-specific TCR breadth and depth. Reports indicate that nearly half of spike-specific TCRs are directed at unmutated variant regions. Vaccine-associated CD4 TCRs spanned spike, dominant at 160-218 and 743-854.

The assay was immunoSEQ multiplex PCR, and TCRdb's table has in-frame clones only and misses some. The sample contains 55,000 to 65,000 clones, 75% to 90% of which appear only once. Germline V gene lookup returns CDR1 GTSNPN and CDR2 SVGIG (reference sequence). CDR3 size: 14 residues. Trimming took off 5 bases at V and 4 bases at J, with 15 bases between the two ends. As to this clone: Its antigen is as yet unknown.

This specimen was peripheral blood, taken on day 0 of AZD1222 vaccination. The TCR was taken from an adult in good health. The chain employs TRBV30 and TRBJ1-3; no clear D gene. This chain's CDR3 is CAWGVLGGGNTIYF. The CDR3 region has the DNA TGTGCCTGGGGGGTCCTGGGCGGGGGAAACACCATATATTTT.